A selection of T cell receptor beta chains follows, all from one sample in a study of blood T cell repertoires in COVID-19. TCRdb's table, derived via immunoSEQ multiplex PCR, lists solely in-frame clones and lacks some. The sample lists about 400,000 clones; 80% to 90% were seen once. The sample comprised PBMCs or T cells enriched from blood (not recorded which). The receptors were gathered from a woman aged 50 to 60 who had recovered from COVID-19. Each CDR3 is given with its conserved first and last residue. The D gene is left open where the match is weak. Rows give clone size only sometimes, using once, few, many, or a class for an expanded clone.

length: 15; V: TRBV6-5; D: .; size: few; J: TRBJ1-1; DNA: TGTGCCAGCAGTTACGCACAGGCAGCCTTCACTGAAGCTTTCTTT; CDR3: CASSYAQAAFTEAFF
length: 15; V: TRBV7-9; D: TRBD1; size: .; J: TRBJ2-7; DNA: TGTGCCAGCAGCTCCGACAGGGGTAGCTCCTACGAGCAGTACTTC; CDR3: CASSSDRGSSYEQYF
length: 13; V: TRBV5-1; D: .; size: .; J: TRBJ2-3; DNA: TGCGCCAGCAGCGCTAGAAACACAGATACGCAGTATTTT; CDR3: CASSARNTDTQYF
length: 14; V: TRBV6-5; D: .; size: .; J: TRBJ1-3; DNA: TGTGCCAGTCAGGGAGGGACATCTGGAAACACCATATATTTT; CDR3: CASQGGTSGNTIYF
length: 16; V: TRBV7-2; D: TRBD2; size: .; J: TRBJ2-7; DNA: TGTGCCAGCACCCCCGGGGGGACCTCGAGTTCCTACGAGCAGTACTTC; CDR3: CASTPGGTSSSYEQYF
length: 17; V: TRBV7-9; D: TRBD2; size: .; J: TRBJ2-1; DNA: TGTGCCAGCAGCTTACCTATTAGCGGGGAGCCCTACAATGAGCAGTTCTTC; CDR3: CASSLPISGEPYNEQFF
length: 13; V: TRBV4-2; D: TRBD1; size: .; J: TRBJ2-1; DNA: TGTGCCAGCAGCCAAGGAGGGGGGACAGGGGCTTTCTTC; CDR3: CASSQGGGTGAFF
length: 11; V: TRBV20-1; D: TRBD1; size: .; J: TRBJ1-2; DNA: TGCAGTGCTGACAGGGTCTATGGCTACACCTTC; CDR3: CSADRVYGYTF
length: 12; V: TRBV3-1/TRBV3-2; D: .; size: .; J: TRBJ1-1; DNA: TGTGCCAGCAGCCAAGGTGTAGCTGAAGCTTTCTTT; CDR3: CASSQGVAEAFF
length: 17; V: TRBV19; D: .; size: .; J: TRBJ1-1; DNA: TGTGCCAGTAGTATATTCGGCGGAGACTACCTGAACACTGAAGCTTTCTTT; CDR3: CASSIFGGDYLNTEAFF
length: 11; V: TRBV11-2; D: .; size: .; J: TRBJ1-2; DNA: TGTGCCAGCAGCCCGGGGGTTGGCGACGTCTTC; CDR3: CASSPGVGDVF
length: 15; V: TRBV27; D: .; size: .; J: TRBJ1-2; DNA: TGTGCCAGCAGACCGGGGAGGGCGATTAACTATGGCTACACCTTC; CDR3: CASRPGRAINYGYTF
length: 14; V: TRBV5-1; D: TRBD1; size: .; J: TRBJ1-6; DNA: TGCGCCAGCAAACTCCGGGACAGCAATTCACCCCTCCACTTT; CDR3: CASKLRDSNSPLHF
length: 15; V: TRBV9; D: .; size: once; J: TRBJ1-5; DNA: TGTGCCAGCAGCTTGGACAGCCGCGGGAATCAGCCCCAGCATTTT; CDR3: CASSLDSRGNQPQHF
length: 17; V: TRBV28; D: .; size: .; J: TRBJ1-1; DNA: TGTGCCAGCAGTTTATACGGATGGGGCGATTTCGTAGCTGAAGCTTTCTTT; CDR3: CASSLYGWGDFVAEAFF
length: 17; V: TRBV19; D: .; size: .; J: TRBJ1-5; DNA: TGTGCCAGTAGTATATCGGTCGTCAGGGTGTTGAATCAGCCCCAGCATTTT; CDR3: CASSISVVRVLNQPQHF